This TCR beta chain emerged from a study of persistence of HIV-infected CD4 T cells. Sequencing used immunoSEQ version 4 in survey mode. Genomic DNA was diluted to 10 ng/uL, up to about 1 ug per sample. Using immunoSEQ multiplex PCR, the repertoire was profiled, and TCRdb retains in-frame clones only, with some absent. This sample yields roughly 32,000 clones, of which roughly 80% are seen a single time; 15% to 20% belongs to the top ten. A note on this clone: Its target is not known.

An overlapping HIV-1 Gag peptide pool stimulated these cells at 0.75 to 1 ug/peptide/mL. Memory cells lacking CD40L and CD69 with high CD45RO were sorted. J gave up 0 bases and V 3 bases, and 4 bases lay outside the gene matches. The CDR3 is 17 residues long. Germline V gene sequence: CDR1 SGHTA, CDR2 FQGTGA. The sequencing used CD4+ T cells sorted from PBMCs after approximately 20-hour stimulation, collected from a patient who received antiretroviral therapy. The V and J genes are TRBV7-3 and TRBJ2-6, with 8 bases matching TRBD1. This TCR was sampled from an adult woman with HIV who was CMV-seropositive. Here the CDR3 reads CASSFRDRSSGANVLTF. DNA for the CDR3: TGTGCCAGCAGCTTTCGGGACAGGTCCTCTGGGGCCAACGTCCTGACTTTC.